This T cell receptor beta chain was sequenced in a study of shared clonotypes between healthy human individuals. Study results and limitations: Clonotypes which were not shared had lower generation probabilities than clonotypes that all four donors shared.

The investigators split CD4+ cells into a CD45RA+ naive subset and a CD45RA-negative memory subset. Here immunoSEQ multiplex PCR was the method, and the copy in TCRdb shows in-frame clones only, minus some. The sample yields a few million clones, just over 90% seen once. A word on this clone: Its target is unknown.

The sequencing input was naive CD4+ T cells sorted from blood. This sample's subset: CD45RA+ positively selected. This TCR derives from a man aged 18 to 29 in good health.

The CDR3 here is CASSLRADRANTGELFF. The CDR3 DNA sequence: TGTGCCAGCAGCTTAAGGGCTGACAGGGCGAACACCGGGGAGCTGTTTTTT. The chain carries TRBV7-8 and TRBJ2-2, with 7 bases matching TRBD1. CDR3 size: 17 residues. Unmatched junction bases numbered 6, after V lost 2 bases and J lost 0 bases. Germline CDR1 and CDR2: SGHVS and FQNEAQ.